This T cell receptor (beta chain) was profiled in a study of beta chain features in type 1 diabetes. V lost 6 bases, J lost 3 bases, and 14 bases lay in between. Germline CDR1 is SGHTA and CDR2 is FQGNSA. The CDR3 is made up of 14 amino acids. This clone was found a few times. The study reverse transcribed the entire isolated RNA, so it sequenced expressed TCRB transcripts. Produced via immunoSEQ multiplex PCR; TCRdb's table is partial and in-frame only. The sample lists 810,000 or so clones, roughly a sixth occurring once. V is TRBV7-2 and J is TRBJ1-2, with D possibly matching TRBD1 (5 bases). The sequenced sample consisted of naive CD4+ T cells from blood. This TCR was sampled from a young woman in good health. The CDR3 loop is CASSSPGPDYGYTF. The CDR3 DNA is TGTGCCAGCAGTTCCCCGGGACCTGACTATGGCTACACCTTC. Supplemented by reference TRBV7-2 and TRBJ1-2, the full variable domain reads GAGVSQSPSNKVTEKGKDVELRCDPISGHTALYWYRQSLGQGLEFLIYFQGNSAPDKSGLPSDRFSAERTGGSVSTLTIQRTQQEDSAVYLCASSSPGPDYGYTFGSGTRLTVV.